This T cell receptor beta chain was obtained from a study of CD8+ T cells in alopecia areata. Study as a whole: Percent of scalp involved defined treated patients' severity scores.

Treatment denoted: oral pan-JAK inhibitor, 5-10 mg twice daily. Sequencing templates came from extracted RNA that was reverse transcribed into cDNA. Sequencing was performed with immunoSEQ multiplex PCR; in TCRdb, only in-frame clones are kept and a portion is missing. Of tens of thousands of clones listed, about 71% were seen once; the top ten hold around 24%. About this clone itself: Its cognate antigen is unknown.

Study conclusions and caveats: While patients received tofacitinib, many expanded lesional clones remained present in scalp and blood.

The sequence was collected from a human donor with alopecia areata. Specimen: CD8+ T cells sorted from blood, collected at week 24, from a patient treated with tofacitinib.

The CDR3 spells CASSPTGQTQETQYF. For the CDR3, the DNA is TGTGCCAGCAGCCCGACGGGACAAACCCAAGAGACCCAGTACTTC. V is TRBV9 and J is TRBJ2-5; D possibly corresponds to TRBD1 (6 bases). CDR1 is SGDLS, CDR2 YYNGEE, per germline. The V end was cut by 4 bases, the J end by 1 base, with 14 bases between. CDR3 length: 15 residues.